This T cell receptor (beta chain) was documented in a study of CD8+ T cells in alopecia areata. This CDR3 has 15 amino acids. After removal of 1 base from V and 2 bases from J, the junction contained 0 bases not matched to a gene. CDR1 and CDR2 (germline): MGHRA, YSYEKL. TCR sequencing used cDNA made by reverse transcription of extracted RNA. Clones were read by immunoSEQ multiplex PCR, and TCRdb kept only the in-frame ones, dropping some. The table shows tens of thousands of clones, with about 80% occurring only once. A word on this clone: Its cognate antigen is unknown.

Study-level results: Lesional scalp displayed greater clonality than normal scalp, most notably in alopecia totalis/universalis.

The study team obtained lesional scalp punch biopsies and peripheral blood from alopecia areata patients. Isolation of CD4+ and CD8+ T cells from PBMCs was achieved by sorting. The sample taken for sequencing was NKG2D-low CD8+ T cells sorted from blood. The TCR sequence derives from a human donor with alopecia areata. The chain joins TRBV4-1 to TRBJ2-2; 8 positions match TRBD2. In nucleotides, the CDR3 is TGCGCCAGCAGCCAAGTAGCGGGAAACACCGGGGAGCTGTTTTTT. Its protein is CASSQVAGNTGELFF.